Listed here are 14 T cell receptor beta chains from one sample, sequenced in a study of T cells after yellow fever vaccination. One entry per CDR3 protein results from TCRdb running MiXCR on the 5' RACE reads. Of 140,000 to 150,000 distinct CDR3 sequences in the sample, 6.6% were seen once. Material: CD4+ T cells sorted from PBMCs, obtained 10 days after the yellow fever booster vaccination. These receptors came from a man younger than 40 who received the YFV17D yellow fever vaccine.

Only a few counts were recorded for this clonotype. The chain is built from TRBV3-1 and TRBJ1-1; D is unclear. Per the germline V gene, CDR1 is LGHDT and CDR2 is YNNKEL (reference sequence). The V end lost 5 bases, the J end lost 9 bases, and 10 bases lay between the germline ends. The CDR3 is 11 residues long. The CDR3 region has the DNA TGTGCCAGCAGCTTCGGCGGGAAAGCTTTCTTT. Encoded protein: CASSFGGKAFF.

This clonotype appeared a few times. V usage is TRBV20-1 and J usage is TRBJ1-6; TRBD1 is a possible D gene (6 bases). Germline V CDR1 and CDR2: DFQATT, SNEGSKA (reference sequence). V was shortened by 5 bases and J by 7 bases, with 12 bases between the two germline ends. The CDR3 loop spans 13 amino acids. CDR3 amino acids: CSALGQYNSPLHF. For the CDR3, the DNA is TGCAGTGCTTTAGGACAGTACAATTCACCCCTCCACTTT.

V and J are TRBV7-2 and TRBJ1-4; no reliable D call. CDR1 is SGHTA and CDR2 is FQGNSA in the germline V gene. The CDR3 covers 14 residues. The ends were cut back, 4 bases at V and 10 bases at J, with 16 bases in the middle. The CDR3 reads CASSSEVWEGKLFF. CDR3 sequence (DNA): TGTGCCAGCAGCTCAGAGGTTTGGGAGGGAAAACTGTTTTTT.

This clonotype was found many times. V is TRBV4-3 and J is TRBJ2-3; TRBD2 agrees at 10 bases. CDR1 and CDR2 (germline): LGHNA, YSLEER. The V gene end was trimmed by 2 bases and the J gene end by 4 bases; junction bases not matched to a gene: 3. This CDR3 is built from 15 residues. This CDR3 reads CASSQTSGAPDTQYF. For the CDR3, the DNA is TGCGCCAGCAGCCAAACTAGCGGGGCTCCAGATACGCAGTATTTT.

In this sample, this clonotype turned up a few times. The CDR3 region is CASSSGQRSTDTQYF. The CDR3 bases are TGTGCCAGCAGTTCAGGACAGCGAAGCACAGATACGCAGTATTTT. The chain carries TRBV9 and TRBJ2-3; tentatively, D is TRBD1 (6 bases). Trimming left V 5 bases short and J 0 bases short, with 13 bases between. The CDR3 consists of 15 residues. CDR1 is SGDLS and CDR2 is YYNGEE in the germline V gene. Full variable domain (rest looked up from reference TRBV9 and TRBJ2-3): DSGVTQTPKHLITATGQRVTLRCSPRSGDLSVYWYQQSLDQGLQFLIQYYNGEERAKGNILERFSAQQFPDLHSELNLSSLELGDSALYFCASSSGQRSTDTQYFGPGTRLTVL.

This clonotype was seen repeatedly, ten times or more. The CDR3 DNA is TGTGCCAGCAGCTTAGGAGGGACTTATAATGAGCAGTTCTTC. It codes for CASSLGGTYNEQFF. This chain connects TRBV11-2 to TRBJ2-1; a weak D match, TRBD2 (6 bases). The germline V gene has CDR1 SGHAT and CDR2 FQNNGV. CDR3 length: 14 amino acids. Trimming left V 1 base short and J 7 bases short, with 11 bases between.

Turning to this clonotype: Just one base apart from a much larger clone, this may be a read error. This sequence joins TRBV20-1 and TRBJ2-1; D may be TRBD1 (7 bases). CDR1 and CDR2 from the germline V gene are DFQATT and SNEGSKA (reference sequence). V lost 6 bases to trimming and J lost 3 bases, with 21 bases between them. This CDR3 is built from 16 residues. This CDR3 is CSAQGGEVSYYNEQFF. The DNA of the CDR3 is TGCAGTGCCCAGGGGGGAGAGGTTTCATACTACAATGAGCAGTTCTTC.

The rearrangement links TRBV20-1 to TRBJ2-3; no clear D gene. Germline V gene data show CDR1 as DFQATT and CDR2 as SNEGSKA (reference sequence). Trimming stripped 0 bases from V and 3 bases from J, with 13 bases between. This CDR3 region has 15 residues. The CDR3 DNA follows: TGCAGTGCTAGAGATCGGGTAGTCACTACAGATACGCAGTATTTT. Translating it yields CSARDRVVTTDTQYF.

In the case of this clonotype: With a much larger clone just one base away, this may be a read error. V is TRBV20-1 and J is TRBJ2-7; D is undetermined. Trimming took off 8 bases at V and 0 bases at J, with 11 bases between the two ends. The V gene's germline CDR1 is DFQATT and CDR2 SNEGSKA (reference sequence). The CDR3 totals 12 residues. The CDR3 nucleotides are TGCAGTTCTGTTGAAGGCTCCTACGAGCAGTACTTC. Residues: CSSVEGSYEQYF.

This clonotype was counted between two and nine times. V is TRBV5-1 and J is TRBJ2-1, with D possibly being TRBD1 or TRBD2 (6 bases each). This CDR3 has 16 residues. In germline, CDR1 is SGHRS, CDR2 YFSETQ. Trimming stripped 0 bases from V and 4 bases from J, with 14 bases between. In nucleotides, the CDR3 is TGCGCCAGCAGCTTGGACGGGGGCAGTTTTTACAATGAGCAGTTCTTC. Its protein is CASSLDGGSFYNEQFF.

This clonotype occurred many times. This chain connects TRBV11-3 to TRBJ2-3; tentatively, D is TRBD2 (5 bases). Germline V gene sequence: CDR1 SGHNT, CDR2 YENEEA. V lost 2 bases and J lost 3, with 15 bases in between. The CDR3 consists of 16 residues. This CDR3 is CASSLRTAVGTDTQYF. The CDR3 DNA sequence: TGTGCCAGCAGCTTACGTACAGCGGTAGGAACAGATACGCAGTATTTT.

The chain recombines TRBV30 with TRBJ1-1; maybe TRBD1 (5 bases). Trimming removed 7 bases at V and 6 bases at J, with 9 bases between. The CDR3 consists of 10 residues. The germline V gene encodes CDR1 GTSNPN and CDR2 SVGIG (reference sequence). The CDR3 bases are TGTGCCTCCTTGGGGGCTGAAGCTTTCTTT. Amino acids: CASLGAEAFF.

This clonotype has ten or more counts. The chain carries TRBV6-2 or TRBV6-3 and TRBJ2-1; the D gene is possibly TRBD1 (5 bases). CDR3 size: 14 residues. Per germline, CDR1 MNHEY and CDR2 SVGEGT. Trimming cost V 6 bases and J 2 bases, with 11 bases left between them. CDR3 coding DNA: TGTGCCAGCAGCAGGGCGGTCCCCTACAATGAGCAGTTCTTC. Translating gives CASSRAVPYNEQFF.

This clonotype was detected ten times or more. V gene TRBV7-8 combines with J gene TRBJ2-1; 12 nucleotides align to TRBD2. The CDR3 is 17 amino acids. Germline lookup yields CDR1 SGHVS and CDR2 FQNEAQ. The ends lost 0 bases at V and 4 bases at J; junction bases unmatched: 4. CDR3 amino acids: CASSLALLAGGYNEQFF. The DNA of the CDR3 is TGTGCCAGCAGCTTAGCCCTACTAGCGGGAGGATACAATGAGCAGTTCTTC. The variable domain in full, with the rest retrieved from reference TRBV7-8 and TRBJ2-1, is GAGVSQSPRYKVAKRGQDVALRCDPISGHVSLFWYQQALGQGPEFLTYFQNEAQLDKSGLPSDRFFAERPEGSVSTLKIQRTQQEDSAVYLCASSLALLAGGYNEQFFGPGTRLTVL.